This TCR beta chain is drawn from a study of cytomegalovirus exposure and HLA in healthy donors (dated by TCRdb to about 2017). The study in broad terms: In an earlier analysis of 587 of the donors, under 300 Gb of sequence data and approximately 120 million unique TCR beta sequences from some 170 million T cells were reported. Approximately 330 gigabases of sequencing data and around 80 million unique TCR sequences made up an early release that covered some 640 HLA-typed donors. Among the roughly 390 genotyped donors, around 81% belonged to the genetic ancestry cluster associated with self-reported Caucasian donors. The study aimed to test whether signatures of past pathogen exposure could be identified by cataloging public T cell receptors. The T cell repertoires of several hundred subjects were profiled by immunosequencing and related to cytomegalovirus serostatus. A separate validation cohort of roughly 120 different subjects was used in addition to the roughly 720-subject first cohort. To predict cytomegalovirus infection status, the study combined high-throughput TCR immunosequencing, statistical association of individual TCRs with disease status, and machine learning. A later analysis re-examined previously published TCR beta repertoires from just over 650 donors and added high-resolution HLA genotyping to investigate patterns of TCR occurrence. The later analysis used no new phenotypic data to find candidate immune exposures, relying instead on TCR beta sequences and their occurrence across donors. An earlier analysis of more than 450 of the donors used high-throughput TCR beta sequencing to judge whether each TCR beta V gene segment behaved as functional or pseudogenic. Donor age, sex, ethnicity and CMV serostatus were compiled alongside the repertoire data. A later genetic analysis used genome-wide SNP genotypes for about 55% of the 666 donors, treating that subset as a discovery cohort. All discovery cohort repertoires had been generated on a single sequencing platform. HLA typing included class I and class II loci at four-digit resolution. Typing coverage varied by locus: about 620-640 donors for A, B, C, DRB1 and DQB1; roughly 560 for DQA1; approximately 570 for DPA1; roughly 470 for DPB1. About five DR-DQ haplotypes were handled as single units for association and clustering because linkage in the cohort was strong. Across approximately 400 genotyped donors of the cohort, an average of about 240,000 unique TCR beta nucleotide sequences per donor were sequenced, and 15% to 20% of those sequences were non-productive. What the work shows at the level of the full study, not this receptor alone: According to a later genetic analysis, donors in an Asian-associated ancestry cluster had fewer N-insertions in productive TCRs than the roughly 670-donor mean. Only TCR beta chains were sequenced in this cohort, and the absence of alpha or paired-chain data limited detectable features. In a later analysis, TCR association rates were found to vary across HLA loci, with the most associated TCRs seen for DRB1 alleles and the fewest for HLA-C alleles. Correlated functional status among segregating V segments might be attributable to linkage disequilibrium, but an unknown experimental factor could not be ruled out. Most CMV-associated TCR beta chains appeared to be HLA-restricted in a later analysis, and the HLA associations seemed to be driven largely by CMV exposure. In both the original and validation cohorts, the classifier was reported to diagnose cytomegalovirus status with high specificity and sensitivity. In a later analysis, HLA-associated TCR beta chains were found to be more clonally expanded and to have lower generation probabilities than equally common non-associated chains. The presence/absence analyses assumed that sequencing depth was roughly uniform across donors, and that assumption may not be true. Assigning TCR associations to individual alleles was difficult when HLA alleles, especially DR and DQ, strongly co-occurred. At a false discovery rate of 0.05, a later analysis linked some 17,000 TCR beta sequences to specific HLA alleles. A further reported finding was that TCR beta sequences accurately predicted the HLA-A and HLA-B alleles for most subjects in the first cohort. Because the 87-base-pair reads could not distinguish some IMGT-functional V segments, including TRBV6-2 and TRBV6-3, those segments were excluded. The study listed 150 to 200 TCR beta chains as associated with cytomegalovirus. An earlier analysis of approximately 530 of the donors showed that most TCR beta V segments appeared in productive rearrangements either about 90% or about 30% of the time, which broadly matched IMGT annotations. About 17 rarely observed V segments, including chromosome 9 orphons, were excluded from the earlier analysis of just under 600 of the donors because counts were too low. V-gene and J-gene trimming of TCR beta chains was associated with a missense DCLRE1C variant in a later genetic analysis, and the association was replicated in an independent cohort. In a later analysis, several top co-occurrence clusters were reported to appear linked to parvovirus B19, influenza, CMV and Epstein-Barr virus. The authors suggested that the approach could potentially be generalized to other disease states and immunological phenotypes. In vitro tests confirmed that three of the cytomegalovirus-associated TCR beta chains recognize cytomegalovirus antigens. For the cohort, immune exposure information was limited to CMV serostatus. Across donors, most TCR sequences were observed very rarely, whereas some public TCRs were present in many individuals. A group of highly shared sequence variants was considered likely to be a technical artifact of the sequencing pipeline. Because HLA typing was unavailable for some donors at each locus, only the typed subset was used in association tests.

A note on this clone: It has no known antigen specificity. Base qualities were left out, and no much larger clone turns up one base away.

Library preparation used the immunoSEQ multiplex PCR assay. A mixture of 60 forward primers for TCR Vbeta segments and 13 reverse primers for TCR Jbeta segments was used in the multiplex PCR. The CDR3 region of rearranged TCR beta genes was amplified from genomic DNA by a multiplex PCR assay. Amplified TCR beta libraries were sequenced as 87-base-pair reads on the Illumina HiSeq System. The paper's processing steps were these. A later analysis tallied 70 million to 100 million unique TCR beta chains across the 640 or so repertoires, and around 12 million of those chains were shared by two or more donors. A nearest-neighbor algorithm error-corrected the raw reads and collapsed the reads into unique sequences, merging closely related sequences to remove PCR and sequencing errors. CDR3 sequences were aligned to IMGT reference sequences to assign V, D and J gene segments. For a sequence to be retained, a match of at least six nucleotides to both a V gene segment and a J gene segment was required. A rearrangement was called productive if the CDR3 had no stop codons and remained in frame with V and J, and every other rearrangement was called non-productive. CDR3 was defined by IMGT convention, running from the second conserved V-encoded cysteine to the conserved J-encoded phenylalanine. The earlier analysis of 500 to 750 of the donors excluded any sequence lacking an unambiguous match to a single V gene segment. An earlier analysis of several hundred of the donors called V segments functional above 56.7% productive rearrangements and segregating when the between-donor standard deviation exceeded 5%. A statistical classification framework was built to diagnose cytomegalovirus status from the catalog of TCR beta chain sequences. In a later analysis, TCR nucleotide sequences were compared against IMGT/GENE-DB human TR gene sequences so that V and J genes could be assigned. The TCRdist pipeline was used in a later analysis to assign CDR3 sequences and most-parsimonious VDJ recombination scenarios. In a later analysis, each TCR beta chain was defined by its CDR3 amino acid sequence together with its V-gene family, and reads lacking a unique V-gene family were excluded. A later analysis removed roughly 590 highly shared, low-generation-probability nucleotide sequences to deal with suspected cross-contamination and a sequencing artifact. For each public chain, a later analysis derived a clonal expansion index from normalized ranks of inferred template counts within each repertoire. A later analysis computed generation probabilities with a VDJ recombination model fitted to out-of-frame rearrangements, and checked the results against IGoR. In a later analysis, hypergeometric tests were used to score TCR-TCR, TCR-HLA and TCR-CMV co-occurrence, with a repertoire-size bias correction applied to TCR pairs. In a later analysis, false discovery rates were estimated by permuting HLA or CMV assignments 20 times. In a later analysis, co-occurring TCRs were grouped using DBSCAN, and TCRdist sequence similarity was added for clustering within HLA-allele-positive subsets. For co-occurrence clustering, repertoires with fewer than 30,000 or more than 120,000 public chains were excluded, along with five repertoires with anomalous nucleotide sharing. The clones in this table, taken by TCRdb from immuneACCESS, are in-frame only. Not every clone is retained; where verified, under half of the shortfall comes from an unresolved V gene, and the cause of the rest is unknown. V, J and clone size are taken as reported in that table, and D and trimming were inferred from the DNA itself. This sample lists 200,000 to 250,000 clones; about 80% were detected once. The biggest ten clones account for more than 0.45% of the sample.

Trimming removed 3 bases from V and 3 bases from J, leaving 15 bases between the germline ends. Counted from cysteine to phenylalanine, this CDR3 has 15 amino acids. Solely the CDR3 DNA is kept, with 45 bases framed from the first base. The germline V gene provides CDR1 SGDLS and CDR2 YYNGEE. The cohort comprised 666 healthy bone marrow donors. At the time of sampling, every cohort member was nominally healthy, though immune exposures that went unrecorded were likely present. The donor tested CMV seronegative and was one of the 352 seronegative cohort members. Each donor provided a peripheral blood sample, and peripheral blood mononuclear cells were used for TCR beta sequencing. The Qiagen DNeasy Blood Extraction Kit was used to extract genomic DNA from the blood cell samples.

The chain couples TRBV9 to TRBJ2-5, and perhaps TRBD1 as D gene, on 6 matching bases. The source material was PBMCs. The TCR comes from a woman in her forties in good health and CMV-seronegative. CDR3 reads: CASSAHGNREETQYF. In nucleotides, the sequence is TGTGCCAGCAGCGCCCACGGGAACAGGGAAGAGACCCAGTACTTC. The variable domain in full, with residues beyond the CDR3 obtained from the reference TRBV9 and TRBJ2-5 genes, is DSGVTQTPKHLITATGQRVTLRCSPRSGDLSVYWYQQSLDQGLQFLIQYYNGEERAKGNILERFSAQQFPDLHSELNLSSLELGDSALYFCASSAHGNREETQYFGPGTRLLVL.